The entry below gives a single TCR beta chain sequence along with its context. The data were obtained in a study of identical twins. TCRdb reprocessed the 5' RACE reads with MiXCR, giving one entry per CDR3 protein. The sample includes some 900,000 distinct CDR3 sequences, approximately 13% seen only once; the top ten take about 1.5%. The germline CDR1 and CDR2 sequences are SEHNR and FQNEAQ (reference sequence). CDR3 size: 13 residues. Trimming stripped 6 bases from V and 9 bases from J, with 15 bases between. The data also belong to a second study, concerning yellow fever vaccine responses in identical twins.

This receptor was identified in a woman between 18 and 29 years old in good health. The sample was PBMCs. V gene TRBV7-9 combines with J gene TRBJ2-1; D may be TRBD2 (6 bases). CDR3 sequence reads: CASRETTGAEQFF. CDR3 coding DNA: TGTGCCAGCAGAGAAACCACGGGAGCTGAGCAGTTCTTC. The full variable domain, completed using reference TRBV7-9 and TRBJ2-1, is DTGVSQNPRHKITKRGQNVTFRCDPISEHNRLYWYRQTLGQGPEFLTYFQNEAQLEKSRLLSDRFSAERPKGSFSTLEIQRTEQGDSAMYLCASRETTGAEQFFGPGTRLTVL.